One sample yielded the 2 T cell receptor beta chains listed below, sequenced in a study of T-cell reconstitution after alpha-beta-depleted transplantation in children. Preparation of the TCRbeta library used unique molecular identifiers. Using its own MiXCR run on the PCR reads, TCRdb lists one record per CDR3 protein. The sample gives about 200,000 distinct CDR3 sequences, around 7% of which show up once; around 5% is in the top ten. Material: PBMCs, obtained before TCRalphabeta/CD19-depleted stem cell transplant. These receptors all come from a boy aged 2-9 years with acute lymphoblastic leukemia, due to receive a stem cell transplant.

This clonotype was found many times. V usage is TRBV27 and J usage is TRBJ2-7; maybe TRBD1 (5 bases). With 5 bases removed from V and 6 bases from J, the gap between germline ends came to 14 bases. This CDR3 is 13 amino acids long. Germline V gives CDR1 MNHEY, CDR2 SMNVEV (reference sequence). The CDR3 region is CASSKRVGLEQYF. For the CDR3, the DNA is TGTGCCAGCAGTAAACGCGTGGGGCTCGAGCAGTACTTC.

Ten or more counts support this clonotype. The V and J genes are TRBV3-1 and TRBJ2-7; D not certain. This CDR3 has 12 residues. Germline V gene lookup returns CDR1 LGHDT and CDR2 YNNKEL (reference sequence). V lost 4 bases to trimming and J lost 3 bases, with 7 bases between them. CDR3 coding DNA: TGTGCCAGCAGCCGAGGCAGCTACGAGCAGTACTTC. Amino acids: CASSRGSYEQYF.